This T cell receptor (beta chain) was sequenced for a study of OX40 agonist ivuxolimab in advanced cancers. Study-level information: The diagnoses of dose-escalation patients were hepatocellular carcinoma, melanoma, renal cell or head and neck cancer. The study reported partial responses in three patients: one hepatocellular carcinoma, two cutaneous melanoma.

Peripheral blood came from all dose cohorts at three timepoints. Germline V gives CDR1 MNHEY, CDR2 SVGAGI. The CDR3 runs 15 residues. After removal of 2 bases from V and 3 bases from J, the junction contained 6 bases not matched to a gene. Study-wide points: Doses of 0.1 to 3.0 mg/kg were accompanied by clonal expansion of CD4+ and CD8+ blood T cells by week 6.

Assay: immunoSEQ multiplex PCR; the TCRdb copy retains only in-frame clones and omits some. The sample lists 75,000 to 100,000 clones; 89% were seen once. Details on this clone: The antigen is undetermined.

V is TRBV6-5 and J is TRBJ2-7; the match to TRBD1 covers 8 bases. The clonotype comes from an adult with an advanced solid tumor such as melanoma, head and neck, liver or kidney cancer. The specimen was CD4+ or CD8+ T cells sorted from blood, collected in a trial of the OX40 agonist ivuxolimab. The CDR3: CASSYGTGSFYEQYF. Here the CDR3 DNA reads TGTGCCAGCAGTTACGGGACAGGATCTTTCTACGAGCAGTACTTC.